This paragraph reports one T cell receptor beta chain. This record belongs to a study of blood T cell repertoires in COVID-19. Study details: Samples came from the United States, Italy and Spain, spanning acute and convalescent COVID-19. Sources were T cells, B-cell-depleted T cells, or PBMCs; the material itself was cDNA or gDNA.

In the original workflow: How many nucleated cells were present was estimated from reference gene primer amplification. Assay used: immunoSEQ multiplex PCR; TCRdb lists only in-frame clones, some missing. V and J calls and clone size are given by that table; D and trimming were obtained from the DNA. The sample holds about 220,000 clones, around 80% seen once. The germline V gene encodes CDR1 SGDLS and CDR2 YYNGEE. The V end was cut by 0 bases, the J end by 6 bases, with 16 bases between. The CDR3 is 15 amino acids. The specimen sequenced was peripheral blood. The receptor comes from a man over 45 with active or convalescent COVID-19. The chain uses TRBV9 and TRBJ2-7; a weak D match, TRBD2 (6 bases). CDR3 bases: TGTGCCAGCAGCGTAGAATCGGGAGAGGCGGTCGAGCAGTACTTC. It translates to CASSVESGEAVEQYF.